These T cell receptor beta chains were read from a single sample in a study of cytomegalovirus exposure and HLA in healthy donors. The protocol was immunoSEQ multiplex PCR, while the TCRdb copy is restricted to in-frame clones and leaves out a portion. There are fewer than 150,000 clones in the sample; under 80% occur only once, and more than 3.5% lies in the top ten. Sequenced sample: PBMCs. These receptors were collected from a woman between 35 and 50 years old in good health and CMV-seropositive. Both conserved end residues are part of each CDR3. Each record gives: J gene, clone size, D gene, V gene, CDR3 DNA, CDR3 protein. The D gene is left open where the match is weak. The size entry is marked missing in some rows and otherwise reads once, few, many or a size class.

J: TRBJ2-5; size: few; D: NA; V: TRBV4-3; DNA: TGCGCCAGCAGCCAAGAGGTAGGAAGGAGGTGGGCTACCTCATACCAAGAGACCCAGTACTTC; CDR3: CASSQEVGRRWATSYQETQYF
J: TRBJ2-1; size: NA; D: NA; V: TRBV5-5; DNA: TGTGCCAGCAGCCCCAGCTACAGGGTTTCCTACAATGAGCAGTTCTTC; CDR3: CASSPSYRVSYNEQFF
J: TRBJ2-5; size: NA; D: TRBD1; V: TRBV29-1; DNA: TGCAGCGTTGAAAAGGGGGCGGAGACCCAGTACTTC; CDR3: CSVEKGAETQYF
J: TRBJ2-7; size: NA; D: TRBD1; V: TRBV4-1; DNA: TGCGCCAGCAGCAATGTCGGGACAGGGCACTACGAGCAGTACTTC; CDR3: CASSNVGTGHYEQYF
J: TRBJ2-1; size: once; D: TRBD2; V: TRBV2; DNA: TGTGCCAGCAGCGTAGGACTAGCGGGGGTTCTTGAGCAGTTCTTC; CDR3: CASSVGLAGVLEQFF
J: TRBJ1-4; size: NA; D: NA; V: TRBV6-6; DNA: TGTGCCTCCGGGGACTCGTCTAATGAAAAACTGTTTTTT; CDR3: CASGDSSNEKLFF
J: TRBJ2-5; size: NA; D: TRBD1; V: TRBV5-4; DNA: TGTGCCAGCAGCGCTGACAGGGTCGAGACCCAGTACTTC; CDR3: CASSADRVETQYF
J: TRBJ2-5; size: few; D: NA; V: TRBV7-2; DNA: TGTGCCAGCAGCTTAGGACAGGCCCGAGGAGAGACCCAGTACTTC; CDR3: CASSLGQARGETQYF
J: TRBJ1-2; size: NA; D: TRBD1; V: TRBV5-4; DNA: TGTGCCAGCAGCAGACAGGGAATCAAGGGTGGCTACACCTTC; CDR3: CASSRQGIKGGYTF
J: TRBJ2-7; size: NA; D: NA; V: TRBV30; DNA: TGTGCCTGGACAGGGAGGGCAGGGGGCAGGTACGAGCAGTACTTC; CDR3: CAWTGRAGGRYEQYF
J: TRBJ2-7; size: NA; D: TRBD2; V: TRBV5-1; DNA: TGCGCCAGTACTAGCGGGAGGGACCTCTCCTACGAGCAGTACTTC; CDR3: CASTSGRDLSYEQYF
J: TRBJ2-1; size: once; D: TRBD2; V: TRBV5-5; DNA: TGTGCCAGCAGCTTTGGGACTAACTACAATGAGCAGTTCTTC; CDR3: CASSFGTNYNEQFF
J: TRBJ1-2; size: NA; D: NA; V: TRBV7-3; DNA: TGTGCCAGCAGCGTAGCCGGCGCTAACTATGGCTACACCTTC; CDR3: CASSVAGANYGYTF
J: TRBJ1-5; size: NA; D: TRBD1; V: TRBV9; DNA: TGTGCCAGCAGCGTAGGACAGGGAGCCGGTCAGCCCCAGCATTTT; CDR3: CASSVGQGAGQPQHF
J: TRBJ2-2; size: few; D: TRBD2; V: TRBV7-9; DNA: TGTGCCAGCAGCTTAGACCCCGGGCGGGGGGGCCTGAACACCGGGGAGCTGTTTTTT; CDR3: CASSLDPGRGGLNTGELFF
J: TRBJ2-7; size: once; D: NA; V: TRBV19; DNA: TGTGCCACTCGAAGGGGCGGCTCCTACGAGCAGTACTTC; CDR3: CATRRGGSYEQYF
J: TRBJ1-3; size: NA; D: NA; V: TRBV5-1; DNA: TGCGCCAGCAGCTTGGATCCGGCTGGAAACACCATATATTTT; CDR3: CASSLDPAGNTIYF
J: TRBJ1-2; size: few; D: NA; V: TRBV6-6; DNA: TGTGCCAGCAGTGGTATCGGGAGGAACTATGGCTACACCTTC; CDR3: CASSGIGRNYGYTF
J: TRBJ2-1; size: NA; D: NA; V: TRBV27; DNA: TGTGCCAGCAGTTACAAAGGAAGACAGACCTACAATGAGCAGTTCTTC; CDR3: CASSYKGRQTYNEQFF
J: TRBJ1-5; size: NA; D: TRBD1; V: TRBV30; DNA: TGTGCCTGGAGGACAGGGCAGGGGGCTTTGAGCAATCAGCCCCAGCATTTT; CDR3: CAWRTGQGALSNQPQHF
J: TRBJ2-1; size: few; D: TRBD2; V: TRBV5-6; DNA: TGTGCCAGCAGCTCGGAGCGGACTAGCGGGAGGGCTGAGCAGTTCTTC; CDR3: CASSSERTSGRAEQFF